One sample yielded the 28 T cell receptor beta chains listed below, sequenced in a study of T cell changes during pregnancy in multiple sclerosis. The assay was immunoSEQ multiplex PCR, and TCRdb's table has in-frame clones only and misses some. The sample lists about 93,000 clones; roughly 91% were seen once. Material: peripheral blood, obtained after pregnancy. The receptor source for this set is a female donor in good health, enrolled as a control in a pregnancy study.

The CDR3 loop is CASSVAGRDRDVHEQFF. The CDR3 DNA reads as TGTGCCAGCAGCGTAGCGGGAAGGGACAGGGATGTACATGAGCAGTTCTTC. This chain links TRBV9 with TRBJ2-1; 9 bases agree with TRBD1. J was trimmed by 8 bases and V by 0 bases; bases with no gene match: 12. The CDR3 has 17 residues. Per the germline V gene, CDR1 is SGDLS and CDR2 is YYNGEE.

This chain joins TRBV10-3 and TRBJ2-2, with D maybe TRBD2 (6 bases). There are 19 residues in the CDR3. In germline, CDR1 is ENHRY, CDR2 SYGVKD. Trimming removed 0 bases at V and 7 bases at J, with 24 bases between. The CDR3 loop is CAISESPSGPHYRSGELFF. DNA for the CDR3: TGTGCCATCAGTGAGTCCCCCAGCGGGCCTCATTACCGCAGCGGGGAGCTGTTTTTT.

This chain joins TRBV12-5 and TRBJ2-5, with D maybe TRBD2 (7 bases). The CDR3 contains 14 residues. CDR1 LGHNT and CDR2 FRNRAP come from the germline V gene. V was clipped by 5 bases and J by 4 bases, with 14 bases between them. CDR3 residues: CASGAGGPGETQYF. The DNA of the CDR3 is TGTGCTAGTGGTGCCGGGGGGCCAGGAGAGACCCAGTACTTC.

This CDR3 reads CASGEQGWQPQHF. The CDR3 nucleotides are TGTGCCAGCGGCGAACAGGGTTGGCAGCCCCAGCATTTT. This chain connects TRBV6-1 to TRBJ1-5; possible D gene TRBD1, 6 bases. CDR3 length: 13 amino acids. V lost 8 bases to trimming and J lost 7 bases, with 15 bases between them. The germline V gene encodes CDR1 MNHNS and CDR2 SASEGT.

This clone has a handful of counts. V gene TRBV2 combines with J gene TRBJ1-2; 7 positions match TRBD1. The CDR3 consists of 13 residues. Per germline, CDR1 SNHLY and CDR2 FYNNEI. The trim removed 6 bases at V and 1 base at J, leaving 2 bases unmatched. The DNA of the CDR3 is TGTGCCAGCAGCCGGGACAGTAACTATGGCTACACCTTC. This codes for CASSRDSNYGYTF.

The chain joins TRBV7-2 to TRBJ2-2; 7 bases are a match to TRBD1. CDR1 SGHTA and CDR2 FQGNSA come from the germline V gene. V lost 2 bases, J lost 4 bases, and 7 bases stayed unmatched. The CDR3 runs to 16 residues. The CDR3 protein is CASSLNRGAGTGELFF. CDR3 bases: TGTGCCAGCAGCTTAAACAGGGGCGCCGGCACCGGGGAGCTGTTTTTT.

This chain links TRBV18 with TRBJ1-2, with 9 bases identical to TRBD1. Germline CDR1 KGHSH, CDR2 LQKENI. This CDR3 spans 13 amino acids. The V and J ends lost 4 bases and 7 bases, in that order; junction bases with no gene match: 4. The DNA for the CDR3 is TGTGCCAGCTCACGGGGACAGGGAAGTGGCTACACCTTC. Its protein is CASSRGQGSGYTF. The entire variable domain, with the rest obtained from reference TRBV18 and TRBJ1-2, is as follows: NAGVMQNPRHLVRRRGQEARLRCSPMKGHSHVYWYRQLPEEGLKFMVYLQKENIIDESGMPKERFSAEFPKEGPSILRIQQVVRGDSAAYFCASSRGQGSGYTFGSGTRLTVV.

The chain has TRBV5-6 and TRBJ2-1, with TRBD2 matching over 12 bases. Unmatched junction bases numbered 11, after V lost 4 bases and J lost 3 bases. The CDR3 has 18 residues. Germline values: CDR1 SGHDT, CDR2 YYEEEE. The CDR3: CASSLRASGGAFYNEQFF. CDR3 in DNA: TGTGCCAGCAGCCTGAGGGCTAGCGGGGGGGCTTTCTACAATGAGCAGTTCTTC.

The genes are TRBV6-5 and TRBJ2-3; a weak D match, TRBD1 (6 bases). The CDR3 has 13 residues. Germline V CDR1 and CDR2: MNHEY, SVGAGI. V was pared by 6 bases and J by 1 base, with 8 bases between. CDR3 amino acids: CASSRQGTDTQYF. CDR3 sequence (DNA): TGTGCCAGCAGCCGACAGGGCACAGATACGCAGTATTTT.

The genes are TRBV9 and TRBJ1-1; D possibly corresponds to TRBD1 (6 bases). The CDR3 has 16 amino acids. From germline, CDR1 is SGDLS and CDR2 YYNGEE. Between the trimmed V and J ends, which lost 0 bases and 1 base, there was a span of 13 bases. CDR3 protein: CASSVEGGAANTEAFF. CDR3 sequence (DNA): TGTGCCAGCAGCGTAGAAGGGGGGGCTGCGAACACTGAAGCTTTCTTT. The complete variable domain, with remaining parts taken from reference TRBV9 and TRBJ1-1, reads DSGVTQTPKHLITATGQRVTLRCSPRSGDLSVYWYQQSLDQGLQFLIQYYNGEERAKGNILERFSAQQFPDLHSELNLSSLELGDSALYFCASSVEGGAANTEAFFGQGTRLTVV.

The chain links TRBV10-3 to TRBJ1-2; 9 positions agree with TRBD1. CDR3 size: 16 residues. Trimming removed 3 bases from V and 6 bases from J; junction bases left unmatched: 11. The germline V gene encodes CDR1 ENHRY and CDR2 SYGVKD. CDR3 coding DNA: TGTGCCATCAGTGAAGGCGGGACAGGGCAGACGGATGGCTACACCTTC. Protein product: CAISEGGTGQTDGYTF.

The rearrangement uses TRBV7-9 and TRBJ2-7; D perhaps matches TRBD1 (5 bases). V lost 1 base to trimming and J lost 3 bases, with 13 bases between them. The germline V gene has CDR1 SEHNR and CDR2 FQNEAQ (reference sequence). The CDR3 runs to 15 residues. CDR3 loop: CASSLGPGLDYEQYF. The CDR3 bases are TGTGCCAGCAGCTTAGGCCCAGGGCTCGACTACGAGCAGTACTTC. Based on the CDR3 plus reference TRBV7-9 and TRBJ2-7, the full variable domain is DTGVSQNPRHKITKRGQNVTFRCDPISEHNRLYWYRQTLGQGPEFLTYFQNEAQLEKSRLLSDRFSAERPKGSFSTLEIQRTEQGDSAMYLCASSLGPGLDYEQYFGPGTRLTVT.

The CDR3 DNA is TGTGCCAGCAGCCGCCGAAGGGAGACAGGGGTCACCGGGGAGCTGTTTTTT. Amino acids: CASSRRRETGVTGELFF. V is TRBV14 and J is TRBJ2-2, with 8 nucleotides matching TRBD1. V lost 4 bases and J lost 4; bases outside the gene matches: 11. CDR3 length: 17 amino acids. Germline CDR1 SGHDN, CDR2 FVKESK.

The rearrangement joins TRBV7-2 to TRBJ2-7, with a tentative D call TRBD1 (6 bases). Looked up from germline, CDR1 is SGHTA and CDR2 is FQGNSA. Trimming cost V 0 bases and J 1 base, with 16 bases left between them. The CDR3 runs to 17 residues. The CDR3 sequence: CASSLADGYRESYEQYF. CDR3 bases: TGTGCCAGCAGCTTAGCCGACGGATACAGGGAATCCTACGAGCAGTACTTC. The full variable domain, completed using reference TRBV7-2 and TRBJ2-7, is GAGVSQSPSNKVTEKGKDVELRCDPISGHTALYWYRQSLGQGLEFLIYFQGNSAPDKSGLPSDRFSAERTGGSVSTLTIQRTQQEDSAVYLCASSLADGYRESYEQYFGPGTRLTVT.

The gene calls are TRBV18 and TRBJ1-2; 9 bases match TRBD1. The CDR3 runs to 18 residues. V was clipped by 5 bases and J by 2 bases; unmatched bases: 15. Germline V gene lookup returns CDR1 KGHSH and CDR2 LQKENI. In nucleotides, the CDR3 is TGTGCCAGCTCATCTACTTCCGGGACAGGGCGAGGAAACTATGGCTACACCTTC. It yields the protein CASSSTSGTGRGNYGYTF.

The J gene is TRBJ2-1, the V gene TRBV6-5; TRBD1 might be the D (7 bases). Per germline, CDR1 MNHEY and CDR2 SVGAGI. Trimming took off 5 bases at V and 9 bases at J, with 14 bases between the two ends. This CDR3 spans 13 amino acids. CDR3 protein: CASSTSQGGEQFF. CDR3 nucleotides: TGTGCCAGCAGTACGAGCCAGGGGGGTGAGCAGTTCTTC.

The chain links TRBV7-2 to TRBJ1-2; a weak D match, TRBD1 (5 bases). Looked up from germline, CDR1 is SGHTA and CDR2 is FQGNSA. Trimming removed 2 bases at V and 4 bases at J, with 11 bases between. The length of the CDR3 is 14 residues. CDR3 protein: CASSLLTGVYGYTF. The CDR3 DNA reads as TGTGCCAGCAGCTTACTTACGGGGGTCTATGGCTACACCTTC.

This chain connects TRBV27 to TRBJ1-4; possible D gene TRBD1, 6 bases. This CDR3 is built from 15 residues. The germline V and J ends were trimmed by 0 bases and 7 bases, with 12 bases remaining between them. CDR1 and CDR2 from the germline V gene are MNHEY and SMNVEV (reference sequence). The CDR3 sequence is CASSLSSGVGEKLFF. CDR3 nucleotides: TGTGCCAGCAGTTTATCGTCAGGGGTGGGTGAAAAACTGTTTTTT. Based on the CDR3 plus reference TRBV27 and TRBJ1-4, the full variable domain is EAQVTQNPRYLITVTGKKLTVTCSQNMNHEYMSWYRQDPGLGLRQIYYSMNVEVTDKGDVPEGYKVSRKEKRNFPLILESPSPNQTSLYFCASSLSSGVGEKLFFGSGTQLSVL.

V gene TRBV29-1 combines with J gene TRBJ1-1; D is undetermined. Per the germline V gene, CDR1 is SQVTM and CDR2 is ANQGSEA. Trimming pared 2 bases from V and 7 bases from J, leaving 14 bases between. This CDR3 is built from 13 residues. As DNA, the CDR3 is TGCAGCGTTGAAATTCTTAAAATCGGTGAAGCTTTCTTT. This encodes CSVEILKIGEAFF.

V and J are TRBV2 and TRBJ2-7; 8 positions match TRBD1. Unmatched junction bases numbered 7, after V lost 5 bases and J lost 7 bases. CDR3 length: 13 residues. Germline V gene lookup returns CDR1 SNHLY and CDR2 FYNNEI. In DNA, the CDR3 is TGTGCCAGCAGTCCGGACAGGGTTCAAGAGCAGTACTTC. It is translated as CASSPDRVQEQYF.

This chain uses TRBV18 with TRBJ2-7, with 9 bases aligning to TRBD1. The CDR3 consists of 13 residues. Germline lookup yields CDR1 KGHSH and CDR2 LQKENI. Unmatched junction bases numbered 5, after V lost 5 bases and J lost 6 bases. In DNA form, the CDR3 reads TGTGCCAGCTCAGGGGACAGGGAGGGCGAGCAGTACTTC. This translates into CASSGDREGEQYF.

This chain joins TRBV9 and TRBJ1-4, with D possibly being TRBD1 (6 bases). The CDR3 consists of 15 residues. V was clipped by 3 bases and J by 7 bases, with 16 bases between them. In germline, CDR1 is SGDLS, CDR2 YYNGEE. The CDR3 here is CASSGRGAPGEKLFF. As DNA, the CDR3 is TGTGCCAGCAGCGGGCGGGGGGCACCCGGTGAAAAACTGTTTTTT.

The genes are TRBV7-8 and TRBJ2-1; D gene unclear. The CDR3 is 17 residues long. Trimming pared 2 bases from V and 0 bases from J, leaving 14 bases between. From germline, CDR1 is SGHVS and CDR2 FQNEAQ. In DNA form, the CDR3 reads TGTGCCAGCAGCTTACGAGAAGTTTCAAGCTCCTACAATGAGCAGTTCTTC. Amino acid sequence: CASSLREVSSSYNEQFF.

The chain recombines TRBV19 with TRBJ2-3; TRBD1 aligns across 9 bases. CDR1 is LNHDA and CDR2 is SQIVND in the germline V gene (reference sequence). This CDR3 has 16 amino acids. V lost 6 bases to trimming and J lost 4 bases; unmatched junction nucleotides: 11. The DNA for the CDR3 is TGTGCCAGTAGGGCTACCGGGACAGGGCGCCCAGATACGCAGTATTTT. This sequence encodes CASRATGTGRPDTQYF. The variable domain in full, with the rest retrieved from reference TRBV19 and TRBJ2-3, is DGGITQSPKYLFRKEGQNVTLSCEQNLNHDAMYWYRQDPGQGLRLIYYSQIVNDFQKGDIAEGYSVSREKKESFPLTVTSAQKNPTAFYLCASRATGTGRPDTQYFGPGTRLTVL.

V gene TRBV2 combines with J gene TRBJ1-2; 7 nucleotides agree with TRBD1. From germline, CDR1 is SNHLY and CDR2 FYNNEI. J was trimmed by 3 bases and V by 6 bases; bases with no gene match: 4. The CDR3 length is 13 residues. The CDR3 here is CASRGDSHYGYTF. The CDR3 bases are TGTGCCAGCAGGGGGGACAGCCACTATGGCTACACCTTC.

The chain uses TRBV20-1 and TRBJ2-3; D unresolved. Germline CDR1 is DFQATT and CDR2 is SNEGSKA (reference sequence). The CDR3 is 11 amino acids. V lost 4 bases and J 0 bases, leaving 2 bases between the germline ends. The CDR3 DNA sequence: TGCAGTGCTACAAGCACAGATACGCAGTATTTT. Translation gives CSATSTDTQYF.

The chain combines TRBV19 with TRBJ1-1, with D perhaps matching TRBD1 (6 bases). CDR1 is LNHDA and CDR2 is SQIVND in the germline V gene (reference sequence). The CDR3 sequence is 15 residues long. Trimming shortened V by 6 bases and J by 1 base, and 15 bases separated the two germline ends. The CDR3 reads CASRSGAGGNTEAFF. The CDR3 nucleotides are TGTGCCAGTAGATCAGGGGCCGGTGGGAACACTGAAGCTTTCTTT.

The sample holds a few counts of this clone. This sequence joins TRBV7-8 and TRBJ2-7; D is perhaps TRBD1 (6 bases). Germline V gene lookup returns CDR1 SGHVS and CDR2 FQNEAQ. The CDR3 totals 14 residues. V lost 5 bases, J lost 5 bases, and 16 bases lay in between. The CDR3 spells CASSPGAQIHEQYF. As DNA, the CDR3 is TGTGCCAGCAGCCCAGGGGCGCAGATACACGAGCAGTACTTC.